The 31 T cell receptor beta chains in this list originate from one sample, sequenced in a study of response to subunit inactivated influenza vaccine. Each CDR3 protein is one row after TCRdb ran MiXCR on the RT-PCR reads. The sample records about 570,000 distinct CDR3 sequences, around 11% being singletons. Another study also made use of these data, one on T cells expressing NK-cell markers. That paper states: The TCR beta cDNA came from 5'RACE template switching with UMIs.

Sample: PBMCs from blood, taken on the day of vaccination. The source is a man aged 45-60 years who received an inactivated influenza vaccine.

This clonotype was counted only a few times. The chain employs TRBV28 and TRBJ2-7; TRBD1 aligns across 7 bases. CDR3 length equals 16 residues. Trimming removed 1 base from V and 3 bases from J; junction bases left unmatched: 9. Germline V gene data show CDR1 as MDHEN and CDR2 as SYDVKM. CDR3 residues: CASSLSVGTAYYEQYF. The DNA for the CDR3 is TGTGCCAGCAGTTTATCGGTGGGGACAGCTTACTACGAGCAGTACTTC.

In this sample, this clonotype turned up many times. The V call is TRBV12-3 or TRBV12-4, the J call TRBJ2-3; D ambiguous. The V end was cut by 6 bases, the J end by 3 bases, with 4 bases between. The CDR3 runs 11 residues. Written as DNA, the CDR3 is TGTGCCAGCAGCTTAACAGATACGCAGTATTTT. Protein: CASSLTDTQYF.

This clonotype has at least ten counts. The rearrangement uses TRBV19 and TRBJ2-7, with a tentative D call TRBD1 (6 bases). The CDR3 has 14 amino acids. Germline CDR1 is LNHDA and CDR2 is SQIVND (reference sequence). With 5 bases removed from V and 3 bases from J, the gap between germline ends came to 14 bases. CDR3 nucleotides: TGTGCCAGTAGTCGCCGGGACAACATCTACGAGCAGTACTTC. This codes for CASSRRDNIYEQYF.

The rearrangement joins TRBV11-2 to TRBJ2-7, with unresolved D. V lost 2 bases, J lost 0 bases, and 11 bases lay in between. The CDR3 runs 15 residues. The germline CDR1 and CDR2 sequences are SGHAT and FQNNGV. The CDR3 loop reads CASSLSASPSYEQYF. The CDR3 DNA follows: TGTGCCAGCAGCTTATCGGCTAGTCCCTCCTACGAGCAGTACTTC.

The V call is TRBV12-3 or TRBV12-4, the J call TRBJ2-4, with 9 bases aligning to TRBD1. This CDR3 is built from 14 residues. J was trimmed by 4 bases and V by 6 bases; bases with no gene match: 4. CDR3 bases: TGTGCCAGCAGCCCGGGACAGGGAAAAAACATTCAGTACTTC. Translating gives CASSPGQGKNIQYF.

The chain links TRBV7-8 to TRBJ2-7; 8 bases align to TRBD1. Germline V lookup: CDR1 SGHVS, CDR2 FQNEAQ. V gave up 0 bases and J gave up 3 bases; unmatched junction bases: 10. The CDR3 extends over 17 amino acids. This chain's CDR3 is CASSLAKDRVQGYEQYF. DNA of the CDR3: TGTGCCAGCAGCTTAGCCAAGGACAGGGTGCAAGGCTACGAGCAGTACTTC. The full variable domain, its missing parts supplied by reference TRBV7-8 and TRBJ2-7, is GAGVSQSPRYKVAKRGQDVALRCDPISGHVSLFWYQQALGQGPEFLTYFQNEAQLDKSGLPSDRFFAERPEGSVSTLKIQRTQQEDSAVYLCASSLAKDRVQGYEQYFGPGTRLTVT.

V gene TRBV10-3 combines with J gene TRBJ2-2; a weak D match, TRBD2 (6 bases). The CDR3 contains 14 residues. V lost 4 bases to trimming and J lost 0 bases, with 6 bases between them. Germline V gene data show CDR1 as ENHRY and CDR2 as SYGVKD. This CDR3 is CAISGTTNTGELFF. The CDR3, as DNA: TGTGCCATCAGTGGGACTACGAACACCGGGGAGCTGTTTTTT.

The genes are TRBV11-2 and TRBJ2-3; tentatively, D is TRBD2 (6 bases). This CDR3 has 15 amino acids. V was shortened by 4 bases and J by 3 bases, with 14 bases between the two germline ends. Germline V gene lookup returns CDR1 SGHAT and CDR2 FQNNGV. The CDR3 sequence: CASSSQGLKTDTQYF. The CDR3 coding sequence is TGTGCCAGCAGCTCCCAGGGACTGAAGACAGATACGCAGTATTTT.

The chain couples TRBV20-1 to TRBJ1-4; D possibly corresponds to TRBD1 (5 bases). The CDR3 is made up of 13 amino acids. Per the germline V gene, CDR1 is DFQATT and CDR2 is SNEGSKA (reference sequence). V lost 6 bases and J 7 bases, leaving 15 bases between the germline ends. Here the CDR3 DNA reads TGCAGTGCCCAAAGAGGGGTTGTTGAAAAACTGTTTTTT. Protein: CSAQRGVVEKLFF.

This clonotype has only a few counts. The chain uses TRBV7-2 and TRBJ2-3; 8 bases agree with TRBD2. Germline loops: CDR1 SGHTA, CDR2 FQGNSA. Unmatched junction bases numbered 9, after V lost 6 bases and J lost 1 base. This CDR3 has 16 amino acids. Written as DNA, the CDR3 is TGTGCCAGCAGTAAGTGGGCGGGAGGACGCACAGATACGCAGTATTTT. This gives the protein CASSKWAGGRTDTQYF.

This clonotype has more than one count but fewer than ten. The chain employs TRBV7-9 and TRBJ2-2; D may be TRBD2 (6 bases). Germline V gives CDR1 SEHNR, CDR2 FQNEAQ (reference sequence). The CDR3 runs 15 residues. The V gene lost 5 bases and the J gene lost 5 bases, with 15 bases spanning the gap. The chain's CDR3 is CASSLGTLATGELFF. CDR3 nucleotides: TGTGCCAGCAGCCTAGGAACGCTAGCGACCGGGGAGCTGTTTTTT. The complete variable domain, with remaining parts taken from reference TRBV7-9 and TRBJ2-2, reads DTGVSQNPRHKITKRGQNVTFRCDPISEHNRLYWYRQTLGQGPEFLTYFQNEAQLEKSRLLSDRFSAERPKGSFSTLEIQRTEQGDSAMYLCASSLGTLATGELFFGEGSRLTVL.

This clonotype was observed a handful of times. This chain uses TRBV27 with TRBJ2-1; 14 bases are shared with TRBD2. The CDR3 extends over 15 amino acids. The ends lost 6 bases at V and 8 bases at J; junction bases unmatched: 6. CDR1 MNHEY and CDR2 SMNVEV come from the germline V gene (reference sequence). The CDR3 spells CASRVGLAGGHEQFF. CDR3 nucleotide sequence: TGTGCCAGCAGAGTCGGACTAGCGGGAGGACATGAGCAGTTCTTC.

This clonotype was counted a few times. The V call is TRBV20-1, the J call TRBJ2-3; 10 positions agree with TRBD1. Germline lookup yields CDR1 DFQATT and CDR2 SNEGSKA (reference sequence). The CDR3 length is 15 residues. V lost 6 bases, J lost 4 bases, and 10 bases stayed unmatched. CDR3 DNA sequence: TGCAGTGCAATCACGCCGGGACAGGGGTCAGATACGCAGTATTTT. Amino acids: CSAITPGQGSDTQYF.

This clonotype was counted a few times. This chain links TRBV27 with TRBJ1-1; the D is unclear. Germline values: CDR1 MNHEY, CDR2 SMNVEV (reference sequence). The CDR3 is 14 amino acids. V lost 1 base and J lost 1, with 7 bases in between. CDR3 coding DNA: TGTGCCAGCAGTTTATACCCCGGGAACACTGAAGCTTTCTTT. Its protein is CASSLYPGNTEAFF.

This clonotype has only a few counts. This chain links TRBV5-1 with TRBJ2-4; 9 bases align to TRBD2. Trimming took 2 bases from V and 0 from J; bases not matched to a gene: 12. Germline V gives CDR1 SGHRS, CDR2 YFSETQ. This CDR3 is 19 amino acids long. The CDR3 sequence: CASSFGLVTSGIAKNIQYF. DNA of the CDR3: TGCGCCAGCAGCTTTGGGCTTGTGACTAGCGGCATAGCCAAAAACATTCAGTACTTC.

This clonotype was recorded a few times. The chain has TRBV6-5 and TRBJ2-7; 9 bases map to TRBD1. Trimming removed 1 base from V and 4 bases from J; junction bases left unmatched: 8. The germline V gene encodes CDR1 MNHEY and CDR2 SVGAGI. This CDR3 comprises 16 residues. As DNA, the CDR3 is TGTGCCAGCAGTTACTTGGAAACAGGGGGCGTATACGAGCAGTACTTC. This translates into CASSYLETGGVYEQYF.

This clonotype was found a few times. The chain employs TRBV3-1 and TRBJ1-4, with a weak D call TRBD1 (5 bases). The CDR3 extends over 15 amino acids. V was pared by 3 bases and J by 0 bases, with 8 bases between. CDR1 LGHDT and CDR2 YNNKEL come from the germline V gene (reference sequence). The CDR3 loop is CASSHAGATNEKLFF. The CDR3 nucleotides read TGTGCCAGCAGCCATGCGGGGGCAACTAATGAAAAACTGTTTTTT.

At least ten counts were recorded for this clonotype. J is TRBJ2-1 and V is TRBV7-6; D gene ambiguous. The CDR3 has 16 residues. CDR1 SGHVS and CDR2 FNYEAQ come from the germline V gene. Trimming took off 5 bases at V and 8 bases at J, with 22 bases between the two ends. The CDR3 sequence is CASSPLGARQLDEQFF. The CDR3 nucleotides are TGTGCCAGCAGCCCGCTGGGTGCCCGTCAATTGGATGAGCAGTTCTTC. The entire variable domain, with the rest obtained from reference TRBV7-6 and TRBJ2-1, is as follows: GAGVSQSPRYKVTKRGQDVALRCDPISGHVSLYWYRQALGQGPEFLTYFNYEAQQDKSGLPNDRFSAERPEGSISTLTIQRTEQRDSAMYRCASSPLGARQLDEQFFGPGTRLTVL.

The chain has TRBV5-1 and TRBJ2-3; D remains ambiguous. This CDR3 is built from 16 residues. Germline CDR1 is SGHRS and CDR2 is YFSETQ. V was cut by 0 bases and J by 0 bases, with 11 bases left in between. The CDR3 region is CASSLEGTSSTDTQYF. CDR3 in DNA: TGCGCCAGCAGCTTGGAGGGTACATCTAGCACAGATACGCAGTATTTT.

V and J are TRBV5-5 and TRBJ2-1, with D perhaps matching TRBD2 (6 bases). The V and J ends lost 3 bases and 2 bases respectively, with 9 bases between them. Germline lookup yields CDR1 SGHKS and CDR2 YYEKEE (reference sequence). The CDR3 consists of 14 residues. The CDR3 region is CASSYQRAYNEQFF. In nucleotides, the CDR3 is TGTGCCAGCAGCTACCAGCGGGCCTACAATGAGCAGTTCTTC.

The sample holds a few counts of this clonotype. J is TRBJ2-5 and V is TRBV4-3; tentative D call: TRBD1 (5 bases). The CDR3 is made up of 15 amino acids. V was cut by 0 bases and J by 4 bases, with 12 bases left in between. Looked up from germline, CDR1 is LGHNA and CDR2 is YSLEER. DNA of the CDR3: TGCGCCAGCAGCCAAGATCGAACAGGCCCAGAGACCCAGTACTTC. This translates into CASSQDRTGPETQYF.

The J gene is TRBJ2-5, the V gene TRBV18; perhaps TRBD1 as D (5 bases). This CDR3 has 16 amino acids. Germline V gene lookup returns CDR1 KGHSH and CDR2 LQKENI. V lost 0 bases, J lost 1 base, and 12 bases lay in between. The chain's CDR3 is CASSPPVRGRQETQYF. In DNA form, the CDR3 reads TGTGCCAGCTCACCACCCGTAAGGGGCCGCCAAGAGACCCAGTACTTC. The full variable domain, rest sourced from reference TRBV18 and TRBJ2-5, is NAGVMQNPRHLVRRRGQEARLRCSPMKGHSHVYWYRQLPEEGLKFMVYLQKENIIDESGMPKERFSAEFPKEGPSILRIQQVVRGDSAAYFCASSPPVRGRQETQYFGPGTRLLVL.

This chain links TRBV5-1 with TRBJ2-3; no firm D call. Germline V gene sequence: CDR1 SGHRS, CDR2 YFSETQ. The V gene lost 7 bases and the J gene lost 0 bases, with 9 bases spanning the gap. The CDR3 covers 13 residues. CDR3 DNA: TGCGCCAGCGCGCAACAGAGCACAGATACGCAGTATTTT. Amino acid sequence: CASAQQSTDTQYF.

The chain has TRBV12-3 or TRBV12-4 and TRBJ2-3; 7 bases agree with TRBD2. CDR3 size: 21 residues. Trimming cost V 1 base and J 4 bases; bases outside gene matches: 23. CDR3 nucleotides: TGTGCCAGCAGTTTAGGGGGGAGGGGTCTACGGCGCGATCGGTCCCCAGATACGCAGTATTTT. Encoded protein: CASSLGGRGLRRDRSPDTQYF.

The V and J genes are TRBV30 and TRBJ2-1; 8 bases match TRBD2. V was clipped by 3 bases and J by 1 base; unmatched bases: 8. This CDR3 is 16 amino acids long. Per the germline V gene, CDR1 is GTSNPN and CDR2 is SVGIG (reference sequence). CDR3 amino acids: CAWSHYSGGSYNEQFF. DNA of the CDR3: TGTGCCTGGAGCCATTATTCGGGGGGGTCCTACAATGAGCAGTTCTTC.

The table lists this clonotype with a few counts. This chain joins TRBV28 and TRBJ1-6; 9 bases are a match to TRBD1. The CDR3 is 14 amino acids. Per germline, CDR1 MDHEN and CDR2 SYDVKM. The junction had 20 bases not matched to a gene; V was cut back by 10 bases and J by 19 bases. CDR3 loop: CATSNALLTGGSHF. As DNA, the CDR3 is TGTGCCACCTCAAACGCACTACTGACAGGGGGGTCTCACTTT. The whole variable domain, remainder taken from reference TRBV28 and TRBJ1-6, is DVKVTQSSRYLVKRTGEKVFLECVQDMDHENMFWYRQDPGLGLRLIYFSYDVKMKEKGDIPEGYSVSREKKERFSLILESASTNQTSMYLCATSNALLTGGSHFGNGTRLTVT.

This sequence joins TRBV28 and TRBJ2-7; D may be TRBD1 or TRBD2 (5 bases each). This CDR3 has 14 amino acids. Germline assignment: CDR1 MDHEN and CDR2 SYDVKM. V gave up 4 bases and J gave up 2 bases, with 12 bases separating them. CDR3 in amino acids: CASSSGTEPYEQYF. The DNA for the CDR3 is TGTGCCAGCAGTTCCGGGACCGAGCCCTACGAGCAGTACTTC. Full variable domain (remainder filled in from reference TRBV28 and TRBJ2-7): DVKVTQSSRYLVKRTGEKVFLECVQDMDHENMFWYRQDPGLGLRLIYFSYDVKMKEKGDIPEGYSVSREKKERFSLILESASTNQTSMYLCASSSGTEPYEQYFGPGTRLTVT.

This clonotype was detected ten times or more. The V and J genes are TRBV20-1 and TRBJ2-1, with 8 bases that match TRBD1. V lost 5 bases and J lost 4; bases outside the gene matches: 10. The V gene's germline CDR1 is DFQATT and CDR2 SNEGSKA (reference sequence). This CDR3 region has 15 residues. The DNA of the CDR3 is TGCAGTGCTTGGTCCCCCGGGACAGGATACAATGAGCAGTTCTTC. Translation: CSAWSPGTGYNEQFF.

This clonotype was seen at least ten times. This chain joins TRBV5-1 and TRBJ2-5; D is undetermined. CDR3 length equals 12 residues. The germline CDR1 and CDR2 sequences are SGHRS and YFSETQ. Trimming left V 4 bases short and J 1 base short, with 5 bases between. The CDR3 here is CASSPTQETQYF. CDR3 bases: TGCGCCAGCAGCCCAACCCAAGAGACCCAGTACTTC.

This clonotype was recorded at least ten times. The chain combines TRBV12-3 or TRBV12-4 with TRBJ2-1; D call uncertain. This CDR3 contains 18 residues. The V and J ends lost 7 bases and 5 bases respectively, with 27 bases between them. CDR3 DNA sequence: TGTGCCAGCACCATCCGGTCGGTAGCTGGCTATCAACACAATGAGCAGTTCTTC. Translating it yields CASTIRSVAGYQHNEQFF.

This clonotype turned up a few times. CDR3 loop: CASSEALGGSYGYTF. The CDR3 region has the DNA TGTGCCAGCAGTGAAGCGCTAGGGGGGAGCTATGGCTACACCTTC. The chain has TRBV6-1 and TRBJ1-2, with D maybe TRBD1 (6 bases). The V end was cut by 0 bases, the J end by 4 bases, with 12 bases between. This CDR3 is 15 amino acids long. Germline V gives CDR1 MNHNS, CDR2 SASEGT.